The next 5 T cell receptor beta chains were all read from a single sample in a study of OX40 agonist ivuxolimab in advanced cancers. Using immunoSEQ multiplex PCR, the repertoire was profiled, and TCRdb retains in-frame clones only, with some absent. The sample consists of about 44,000 clones, less than 95% of them appearing once. The sequences come from CD4+ or CD8+ T cells sorted from blood, collected in a trial of the OX40 agonist ivuxolimab. The receptor set was obtained from an adult with an advanced solid tumor such as melanoma, head and neck, liver or kidney cancer.

The chain carries TRBV21-1 and TRBJ2-7; the table's D call, TRBD2, has no DNA check behind it. TRBV21-1 is a recognized pseudogene. The CDR3 runs 17 residues. In DNA, the CDR3 is TGTGCCAGCAGCAGACAGGAGACTAGCGGGAGTAACTACGAGCAGTACTTC. It codes for CASSRQETSGSNYEQYF.

This chain connects TRBV6-5 to TRBJ2-7, with D maybe TRBD1 (6 bases). Germline lookup yields CDR1 MNHEY and CDR2 SVGAGI. V was pared by 0 bases and J by 5 bases, with 11 bases between. The CDR3 runs 14 residues. DNA of the CDR3: TGTGCCAGCAGTTACTCGGCAGGGGCCAACGAGCAGTACTTC. Its protein product is CASSYSAGANEQYF.

This chain connects TRBV12-2 to TRBJ1-1. TRBV12-2 is a documented pseudogene. CDR3 length: 16 amino acids. The CDR3 region has the DNA TGTGCAAGTCGCTTAAGTCGTCGAGCTAGGTGCACTGAAGCTTTCTTT. Its translation: CASRLSRRARCTEAFF.

V and J are TRBV21-1 and TRBJ2-4. TRBV21-1 is a pseudogene segment. There are 16 residues in the CDR3. DNA of the CDR3: TGTGCCAGCAGCAAACTCGGAACCCTCGCCAAAAACATTCAGTACTTC. It specifies CASSKLGTLAKNIQYF.

The chain is built from TRBV19 and TRBJ1-5; TRBD1 is a possible D gene (6 bases). V lost 1 base to trimming and J lost 6 bases, with 7 bases between them. The CDR3 covers 13 residues. Germline V gene lookup returns CDR1 LNHDA and CDR2 SQIVND (reference sequence). This CDR3 reads CASSIGGGQPQHF. For the CDR3, the DNA is TGTGCCAGTAGTATAGGAGGGGGTCAGCCCCAGCATTTT.